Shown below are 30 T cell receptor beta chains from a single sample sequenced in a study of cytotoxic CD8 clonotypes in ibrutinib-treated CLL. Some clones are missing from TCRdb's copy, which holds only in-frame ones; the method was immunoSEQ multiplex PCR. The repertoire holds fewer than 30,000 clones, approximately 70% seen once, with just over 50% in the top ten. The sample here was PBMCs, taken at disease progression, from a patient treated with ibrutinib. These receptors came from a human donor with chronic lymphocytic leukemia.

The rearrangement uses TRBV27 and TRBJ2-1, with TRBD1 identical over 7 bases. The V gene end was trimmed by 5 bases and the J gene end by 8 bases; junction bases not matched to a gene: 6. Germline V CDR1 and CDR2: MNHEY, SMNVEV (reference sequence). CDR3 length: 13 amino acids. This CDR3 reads CASSPITGDEQFF. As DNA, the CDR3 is TGTGCCAGCAGTCCGATAACAGGGGATGAGCAGTTCTTC.

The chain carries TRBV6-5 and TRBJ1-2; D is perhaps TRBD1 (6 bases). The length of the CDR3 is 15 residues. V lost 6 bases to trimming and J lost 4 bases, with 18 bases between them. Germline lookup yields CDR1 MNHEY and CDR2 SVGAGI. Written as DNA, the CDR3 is TGTGCCAGCAGCCTTGGGGGGGCGCGTAGCTATGGCTACACCTTC. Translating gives CASSLGGARSYGYTF.

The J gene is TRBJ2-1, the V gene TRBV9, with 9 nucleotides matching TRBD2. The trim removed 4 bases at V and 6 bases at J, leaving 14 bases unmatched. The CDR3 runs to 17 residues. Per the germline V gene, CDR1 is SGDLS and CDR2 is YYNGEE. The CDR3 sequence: CASSPWGGGGASNEQFF. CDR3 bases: TGTGCCAGCAGCCCCTGGGGTGGCGGGGGGGCGTCCAATGAGCAGTTCTTC.

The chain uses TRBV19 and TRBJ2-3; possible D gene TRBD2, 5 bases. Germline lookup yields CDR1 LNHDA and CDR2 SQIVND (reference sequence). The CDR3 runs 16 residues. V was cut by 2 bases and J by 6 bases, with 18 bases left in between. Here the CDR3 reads CASSISRVVTGDTQYF. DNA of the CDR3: TGTGCCAGTAGTATAAGTCGAGTTGTAACGGGGGATACGCAGTATTTT.

The DNA for the CDR3 is TGTGCCAGCAGCGACAATCAGCCCCAGCATTTT. As protein: CASSDNQPQHF. This chain joins TRBV2 and TRBJ1-5; no definite D call. V lost 6 bases and J 3 bases, leaving 3 bases between the germline ends. The germline V gene has CDR1 SNHLY and CDR2 FYNNEI. This CDR3 is built from 11 residues.

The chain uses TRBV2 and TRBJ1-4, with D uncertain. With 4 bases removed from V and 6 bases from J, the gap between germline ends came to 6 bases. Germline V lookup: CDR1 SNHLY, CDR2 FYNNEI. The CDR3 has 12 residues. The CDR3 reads CASSGTYEKLFF. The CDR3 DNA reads TGTGCCAGCAGTGGGACGTATGAAAAACTGTTTTTT.

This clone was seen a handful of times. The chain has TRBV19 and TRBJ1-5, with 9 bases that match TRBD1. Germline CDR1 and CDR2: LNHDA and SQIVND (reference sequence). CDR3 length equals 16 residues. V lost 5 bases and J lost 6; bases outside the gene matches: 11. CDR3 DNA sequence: TGTGCCAGTAGTGCGGGACAGGGCGTACTCGGTCAGCCCCAGCATTTT. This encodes CASSAGQGVLGQPQHF.

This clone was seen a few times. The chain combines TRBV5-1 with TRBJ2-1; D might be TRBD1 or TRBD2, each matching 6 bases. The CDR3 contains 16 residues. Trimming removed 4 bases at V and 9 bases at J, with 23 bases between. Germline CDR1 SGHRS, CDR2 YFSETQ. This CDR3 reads CASSPGDTGVFREQFF. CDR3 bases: TGCGCCAGCAGCCCCGGGGACACGGGGGTGTTTCGTGAGCAGTTCTTC.

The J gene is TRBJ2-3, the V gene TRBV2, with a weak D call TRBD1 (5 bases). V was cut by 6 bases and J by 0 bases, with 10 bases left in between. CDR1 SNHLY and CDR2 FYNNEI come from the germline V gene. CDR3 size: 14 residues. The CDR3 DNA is TGTGCCAGCAGGGACATTACCAGCACAGATACGCAGTATTTT. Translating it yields CASRDITSTDTQYF.

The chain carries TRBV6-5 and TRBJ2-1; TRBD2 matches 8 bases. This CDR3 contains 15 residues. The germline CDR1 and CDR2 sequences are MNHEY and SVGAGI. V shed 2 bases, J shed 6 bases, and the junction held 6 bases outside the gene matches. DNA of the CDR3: TGTGCCAGCAGTTACACTCGGGGGGGGCGCAATGAGCAGTTCTTC. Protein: CASSYTRGGRNEQFF.

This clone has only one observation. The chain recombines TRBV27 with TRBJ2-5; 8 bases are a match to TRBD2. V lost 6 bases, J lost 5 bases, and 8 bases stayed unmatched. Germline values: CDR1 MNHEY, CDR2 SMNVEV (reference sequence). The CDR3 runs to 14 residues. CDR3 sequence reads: CASRRQAGDETQYF. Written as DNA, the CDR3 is TGTGCCAGCAGGAGGCAAGCGGGGGATGAGACCCAGTACTTC.

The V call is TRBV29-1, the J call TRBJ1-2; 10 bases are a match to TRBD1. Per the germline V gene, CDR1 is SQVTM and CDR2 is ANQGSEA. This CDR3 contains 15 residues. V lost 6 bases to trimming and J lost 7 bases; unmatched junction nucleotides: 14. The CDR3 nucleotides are TGCAGCGTCGGACAGGGGGGACGTAGGGGAGCTGGCTACACCTTC. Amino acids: CSVGQGGRRGAGYTF.

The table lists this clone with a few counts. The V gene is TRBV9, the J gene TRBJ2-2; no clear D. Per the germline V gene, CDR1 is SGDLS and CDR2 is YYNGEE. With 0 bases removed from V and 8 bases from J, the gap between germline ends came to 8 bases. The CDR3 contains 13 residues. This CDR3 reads CASSVESWGELFF. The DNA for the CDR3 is TGTGCCAGCAGCGTAGAATCCTGGGGGGAGCTGTTTTTT.

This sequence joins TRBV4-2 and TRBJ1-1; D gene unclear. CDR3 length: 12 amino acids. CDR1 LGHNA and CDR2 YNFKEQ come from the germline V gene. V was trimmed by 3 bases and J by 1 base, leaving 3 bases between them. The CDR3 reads CASSQGNTEAFF. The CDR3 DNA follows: TGTGCCAGCAGCCAGGGGAACACTGAAGCTTTCTTT.

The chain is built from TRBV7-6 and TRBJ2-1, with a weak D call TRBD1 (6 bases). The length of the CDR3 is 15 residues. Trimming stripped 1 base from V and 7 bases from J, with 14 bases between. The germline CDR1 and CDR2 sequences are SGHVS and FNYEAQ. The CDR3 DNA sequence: TGTGCCAGCAGCTTAGGAAACAGGGCGAGGAATGAGCAGTTCTTC. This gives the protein CASSLGNRARNEQFF.

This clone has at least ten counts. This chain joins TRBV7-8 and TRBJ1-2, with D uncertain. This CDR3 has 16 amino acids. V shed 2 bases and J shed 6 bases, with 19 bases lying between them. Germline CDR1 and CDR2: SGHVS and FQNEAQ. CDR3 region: CASSLTALPGSDGYTF. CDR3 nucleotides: TGTGCCAGCAGCTTAACCGCCCTCCCCGGGTCGGATGGCTACACCTTC.

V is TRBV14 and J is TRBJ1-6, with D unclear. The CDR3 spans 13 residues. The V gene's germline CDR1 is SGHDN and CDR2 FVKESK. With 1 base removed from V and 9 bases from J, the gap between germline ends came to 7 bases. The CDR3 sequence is CASSQVVGSPLHF. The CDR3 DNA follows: TGTGCCAGCAGCCAAGTGGTGGGTTCACCCCTCCACTTT.

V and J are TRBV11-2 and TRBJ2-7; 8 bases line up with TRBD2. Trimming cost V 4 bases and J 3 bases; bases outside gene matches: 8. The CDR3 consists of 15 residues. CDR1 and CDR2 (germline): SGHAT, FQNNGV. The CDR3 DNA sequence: TGTGCCAGCAGCTATCCCGGGGGGGGTTTCTACGAGCAGTACTTC. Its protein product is CASSYPGGGFYEQYF.

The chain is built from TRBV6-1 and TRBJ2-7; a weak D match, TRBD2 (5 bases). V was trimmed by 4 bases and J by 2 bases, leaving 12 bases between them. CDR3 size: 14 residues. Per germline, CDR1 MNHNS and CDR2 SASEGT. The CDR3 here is CASSVGSQAYEQYF. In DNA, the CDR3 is TGTGCCAGCAGTGTTGGGAGTCAGGCCTACGAGCAGTACTTC.

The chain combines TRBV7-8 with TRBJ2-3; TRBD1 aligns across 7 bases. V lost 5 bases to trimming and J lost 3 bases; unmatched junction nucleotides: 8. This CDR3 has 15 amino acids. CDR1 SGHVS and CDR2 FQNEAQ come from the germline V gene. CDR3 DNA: TGTGCCAGCAGCGCCCGACAGGGATGGACAGATACGCAGTATTTT. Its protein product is CASSARQGWTDTQYF.

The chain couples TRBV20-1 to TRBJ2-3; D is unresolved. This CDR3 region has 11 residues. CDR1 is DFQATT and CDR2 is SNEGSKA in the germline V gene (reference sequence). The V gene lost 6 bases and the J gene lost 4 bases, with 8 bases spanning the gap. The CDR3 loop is CSALRADTQYF. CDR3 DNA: TGCAGTGCACTTCGGGCAGATACGCAGTATTTT.

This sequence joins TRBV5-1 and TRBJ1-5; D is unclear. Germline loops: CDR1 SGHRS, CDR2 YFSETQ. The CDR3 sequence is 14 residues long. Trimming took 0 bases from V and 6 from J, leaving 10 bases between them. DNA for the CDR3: TGCGCCAGCAGCTTGGGGCTTGAGGGTCAGCCCCAGCATTTT. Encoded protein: CASSLGLEGQPQHF.

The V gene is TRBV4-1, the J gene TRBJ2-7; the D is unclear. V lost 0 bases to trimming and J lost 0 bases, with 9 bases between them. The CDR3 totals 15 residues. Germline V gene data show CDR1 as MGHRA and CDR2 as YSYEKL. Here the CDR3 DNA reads TGCGCCAGCAGCCAAGACCTGTCTCACTCCTACGAGCAGTACTTC. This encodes CASSQDLSHSYEQYF.

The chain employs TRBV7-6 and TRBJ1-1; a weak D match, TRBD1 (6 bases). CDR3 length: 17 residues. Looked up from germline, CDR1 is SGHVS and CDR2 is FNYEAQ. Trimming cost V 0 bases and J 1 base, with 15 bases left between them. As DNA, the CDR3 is TGTGCCAGCAGCTTAGCCCCGACAGGCCCGGGGAACACTGAAGCTTTCTTT. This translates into CASSLAPTGPGNTEAFF.

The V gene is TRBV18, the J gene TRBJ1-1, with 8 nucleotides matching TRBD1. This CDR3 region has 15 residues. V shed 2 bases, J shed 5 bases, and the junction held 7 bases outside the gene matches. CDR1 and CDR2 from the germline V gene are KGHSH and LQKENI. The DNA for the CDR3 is TGTGCCAGCTCACCAGGCCGGACAGGGTTGACTGAAGCTTTCTTT. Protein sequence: CASSPGRTGLTEAFF.

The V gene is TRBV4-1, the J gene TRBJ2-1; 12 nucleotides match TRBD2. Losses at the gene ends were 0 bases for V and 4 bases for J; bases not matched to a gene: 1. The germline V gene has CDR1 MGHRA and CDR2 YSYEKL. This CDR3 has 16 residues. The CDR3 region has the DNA TGCGCCAGCAGCCAAGAAGGGACTAGCGGGTACAATGAGCAGTTCTTC. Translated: CASSQEGTSGYNEQFF.

The CDR3 sequence: CASSITGTSDEQYF. In DNA form, the CDR3 reads TGTGCCAGCAGCATAACCGGGACTAGCGACGAGCAGTACTTC. The genes are TRBV9 and TRBJ2-7; 10 bases fit TRBD2. CDR1 SGDLS and CDR2 YYNGEE come from the germline V gene. Trimming took 4 bases from V and 5 from J; bases not matched to a gene: 6. CDR3 length: 14 amino acids.

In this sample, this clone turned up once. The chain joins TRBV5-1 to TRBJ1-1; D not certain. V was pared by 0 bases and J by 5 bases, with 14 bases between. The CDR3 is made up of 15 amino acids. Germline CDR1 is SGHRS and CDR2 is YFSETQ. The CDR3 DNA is TGCGCCAGCAGCTTGGGGACGCCTGGTTGGACTGAAGCTTTCTTT. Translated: CASSLGTPGWTEAFF.

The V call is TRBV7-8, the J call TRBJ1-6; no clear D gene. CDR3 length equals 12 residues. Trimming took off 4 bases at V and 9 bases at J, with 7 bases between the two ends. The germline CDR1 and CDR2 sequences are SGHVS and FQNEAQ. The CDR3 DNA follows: TGTGCCAGCAGCTCGGGAGGTTCACCCCTCCACTTT. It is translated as CASSSGGSPLHF.

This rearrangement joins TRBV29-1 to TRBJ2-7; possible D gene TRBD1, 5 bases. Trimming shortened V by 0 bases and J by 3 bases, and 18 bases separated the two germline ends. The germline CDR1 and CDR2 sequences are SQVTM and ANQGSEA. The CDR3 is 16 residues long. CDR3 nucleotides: TGCAGCGTTGAAGATCCCGAGCAGGGTACCCTCTACGAGCAGTACTTC. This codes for CSVEDPEQGTLYEQYF.